This T cell receptor beta chain came from a study of cytomegalovirus exposure and HLA in healthy donors. General study points: Within an earlier analysis, most TCR beta V segments proved productive either about 87% or about 30% of the time.

Amplification used 60 Vbeta primers and 13 Jbeta primers. TCRdb's copy holds only in-frame clones and misses some; the assay was immunoSEQ multiplex PCR. Of over 70,000 clones listed, about 70% are singletons. Deletions cut 6 bases from V and 2 bases from J, with 7 bases between. This CDR3 region has 13 residues. The germline gives CDR1 SGHTA, CDR2 FQGNSA. For this clone: Antigen specificity is unknown.

This chain links TRBV7-2 with TRBJ1-4, with D hard to call. The receptor's source is a woman aged 45-65 years in good health and CMV-seropositive. Sequencing was carried out using PBMCs. The CDR3 nucleotides are TGTGCCAGCAGTAGAGCCACTAATGAAAAACTGTTTTTT. This encodes CASSRATNEKLFF.